The 18 T cell receptor beta chains below come from one sample, sequenced in a study of neoadjuvant anti-PD-1 for oral cavity cancer. Assay: immunoSEQ multiplex PCR; the TCRdb copy retains only in-frame clones and omits some. Of roughly 15,000 clones in the sample, less than 80% were seen once. The sample here was PBMCs, taken before nivolumab (anti-PD-1) treatment. The receptors stem from a person aged 35-79 years with oral cavity squamous cell carcinoma.

V and J are TRBV7-8 and TRBJ2-3; 7 nucleotides agree with TRBD2. This CDR3 is built from 16 residues. The germline gives CDR1 SGHVS, CDR2 FQNEAQ. V dropped 1 base and J dropped 0; count of bases not matched to a gene: 4. DNA of the CDR3: TGTGCCAGCAGCTTAGTGGGAGGGCTTAGCACAGATACGCAGTATTTT. Amino acids: CASSLVGGLSTDTQYF.

The table lists this clone with a count of one. The chain combines TRBV2 with TRBJ1-5; a weak D match, TRBD1 (5 bases). The CDR3 has 15 amino acids. Germline assignment: CDR1 SNHLY and CDR2 FYNNEI. The V end was cut by 2 bases, the J end by 6 bases, with 14 bases between. CDR3 residues: CASSERGPITQPQHF. In DNA, the CDR3 is TGTGCCAGCAGTGAAAGGGGACCCATAACTCAGCCCCAGCATTTT.

The V gene is TRBV5-1, the J gene TRBJ2-3; no clear D. Germline V gene sequence: CDR1 SGHRS, CDR2 YFSETQ. The CDR3 totals 16 residues. V was trimmed by 0 bases and J by 1 base, leaving 12 bases between them. CDR3 DNA sequence: TGCGCCAGCAGCTTGGCCTCGGGTCTTGGCACAGATACGCAGTATTTT. Protein: CASSLASGLGTDTQYF.

The chain is built from TRBV6-1 and TRBJ2-5; 7 bases are shared with TRBD2. Germline-derived CDR1 and CDR2 are MNHNS and SASEGT. Losses at the gene ends were 2 bases for V and 7 bases for J; bases not matched to a gene: 7. The CDR3 spans 14 residues. In DNA, the CDR3 is TGTGCCAGCAGTGAATATCAGGGAGGGGCGACCCAGTACTTC. This translates into CASSEYQGGATQYF.

This clone was counted a single time. The chain combines TRBV2 with TRBJ1-5; D is unclear. V was trimmed by 3 bases and J by 1 base, leaving 10 bases between them. The CDR3 runs 15 residues. Per germline, CDR1 SNHLY and CDR2 FYNNEI. The CDR3 loop reads CASSENAVSNQPQHF. DNA of the CDR3: TGTGCCAGCAGTGAGAACGCCGTCAGCAATCAGCCCCAGCATTTT.

The V gene is TRBV7-6, the J gene TRBJ2-7; possibly TRBD1 for D (5 bases). V was cut by 1 base and J by 4 bases, with 11 bases left in between. The length of the CDR3 is 14 residues. The germline gives CDR1 SGHVS, CDR2 FNYEAQ. In nucleotides, the CDR3 is TGTGCCAGCAGCTTAGTAGGGGTAGGGTACGAGCAGTACTTC. Translating gives CASSLVGVGYEQYF.

The V call is TRBV11-1, the J call TRBJ2-1; the match to TRBD2 covers 8 bases. Germline lookup yields CDR1 SGHAT and CDR2 FQDESV (reference sequence). V dropped 6 bases and J dropped 7; count of bases not matched to a gene: 5. The CDR3 extends over 13 amino acids. The CDR3 coding sequence is TGTGCCAGCAGGAAGCGGGAGAAGAATGAGCAGTTCTTC. Protein: CASRKREKNEQFF.

This chain uses TRBV25-1 with TRBJ2-5; D is ambiguous. Trimming left V 0 bases short and J 3 bases short, with 8 bases between. The CDR3 totals 14 residues. Germline loops: CDR1 MGHDK, CDR2 SYGVNS. The CDR3 protein is CASSEYNSKETQYF. As DNA, the CDR3 is TGTGCCAGCAGTGAATACAACAGCAAAGAGACCCAGTACTTC.

The chain has TRBV5-4 and TRBJ2-1; TRBD1 is a possible D gene (7 bases). CDR1 and CDR2 from the germline V gene are SGHNT and YYREEE (reference sequence). V lost 0 bases and J lost 9, with 13 bases in between. CDR3 length: 14 amino acids. Written as DNA, the CDR3 is TGTGCCAGCAGCTTGGGCAGGGGGGAGACTGAGCAGTTCTTC. This codes for CASSLGRGETEQFF.

V usage is TRBV5-1 and J usage is TRBJ2-5; 7 bases agree with TRBD2. The CDR3 sequence is 15 residues long. The germline gives CDR1 SGHRS, CDR2 YFSETQ. Losses at the gene ends were 0 bases for V and 3 bases for J; bases not matched to a gene: 5. This chain's CDR3 is CASSLGRLAEETQYF. The CDR3 bases are TGCGCCAGCAGCTTGGGGCGGCTAGCGGAAGAGACCCAGTACTTC.

V gene TRBV4-2 combines with J gene TRBJ2-7; 11 bases are shared with TRBD2. V lost 0 bases, J lost 6 bases, and 7 bases stayed unmatched. In germline, CDR1 is LGHNA, CDR2 YNFKEQ. This CDR3 is built from 16 residues. The CDR3 here is CASSQDSGLAGGEQYF. The CDR3 DNA is TGTGCCAGCAGCCAAGACAGTGGGCTAGCGGGAGGCGAGCAGTACTTC.

In nucleotides, the CDR3 is TGTGCCACTTCGACTCTCTCTGGAAACACCATATATTTT. Residues: CATSTLSGNTIYF. V gene TRBV19 combines with J gene TRBJ1-3; D gene ambiguous. Trimming pared 10 bases from V and 0 bases from J, leaving 10 bases between. In germline, CDR1 is LNHDA, CDR2 SQIVND (reference sequence). The CDR3 has 13 amino acids.

The J gene is TRBJ1-3, the V gene TRBV29-1, with D hard to call. Germline V gene sequence: CDR1 SQVTM, CDR2 ANQGSEA. V was pared by 6 bases and J by 0 bases, with 9 bases between. This CDR3 region has 13 residues. CDR3 protein: CSVALGSGNTIYF. CDR3 DNA: TGCAGCGTCGCCCTAGGCTCTGGAAACACCATATATTTT.

The rearrangement links TRBV29-1 to TRBJ2-1; weak D call: TRBD2 (5 bases). This CDR3 is 12 amino acids long. Germline CDR1 SQVTM, CDR2 ANQGSEA. With 7 bases removed from V and 2 bases from J, the gap between germline ends came to 9 bases. The CDR3 DNA reads as TGCAGCGCTGGAGGTACCTACAATGAGCAGTTCTTC. It translates to CSAGGTYNEQFF.

The chain is built from TRBV7-8 and TRBJ2-1; weak D call: TRBD2 (6 bases). The V and J ends lost 1 base and 5 bases respectively, with 21 bases between them. The CDR3 consists of 18 residues. In germline, CDR1 is SGHVS, CDR2 FQNEAQ. In DNA form, the CDR3 reads TGTGCCAGCAGCTTAGTAGCTAGCGTGGGGCTCTACAACAATGAGCAGTTCTTC. Amino acid sequence: CASSLVASVGLYNNEQFF. The variable domain in full, completed from reference TRBV7-8 and TRBJ2-1, reads GAGVSQSPRYKVAKRGQDVALRCDPISGHVSLFWYQQALGQGPEFLTYFQNEAQLDKSGLPSDRFFAERPEGSVSTLKIQRTQQEDSAVYLCASSLVASVGLYNNEQFFGPGTRLTVL.

The V and J genes are TRBV9 and TRBJ1-4, with 11 bases aligning to TRBD1. This CDR3 contains 15 residues. Trimming removed 3 bases from V and 6 bases from J; junction bases left unmatched: 4. From germline, CDR1 is SGDLS and CDR2 YYNGEE. CDR3 loop: CASSAPGQGDEKLFF. Here the CDR3 DNA reads TGTGCCAGCAGCGCCCCGGGACAGGGGGATGAAAAACTGTTTTTT.

The chain links TRBV5-1 to TRBJ2-1; D perhaps matches TRBD2 (6 bases). Trimming pared 0 bases from V and 3 bases from J, leaving 10 bases between. This CDR3 is 15 amino acids long. Per the germline V gene, CDR1 is SGHRS and CDR2 is YFSETQ. CDR3 DNA sequence: TGCGCCAGCAGCTTGGGCGGGACTTTCTACAATGAGCAGTTCTTC. Its translation is CASSLGGTFYNEQFF.

Only a few counts were recorded for this clone. The gene calls are TRBV2 and TRBJ2-4; TRBD1 might be the D (6 bases). The CDR3 length is 14 residues. Trimming cost V 6 bases and J 10 bases, with 19 bases left between them. The V gene's germline CDR1 is SNHLY and CDR2 FYNNEI. The CDR3 DNA follows: TGTGCCAGCAGCCCAAACCTAGGCGGACAGATTCAGTACTTC. Its translation is CASSPNLGGQIQYF.